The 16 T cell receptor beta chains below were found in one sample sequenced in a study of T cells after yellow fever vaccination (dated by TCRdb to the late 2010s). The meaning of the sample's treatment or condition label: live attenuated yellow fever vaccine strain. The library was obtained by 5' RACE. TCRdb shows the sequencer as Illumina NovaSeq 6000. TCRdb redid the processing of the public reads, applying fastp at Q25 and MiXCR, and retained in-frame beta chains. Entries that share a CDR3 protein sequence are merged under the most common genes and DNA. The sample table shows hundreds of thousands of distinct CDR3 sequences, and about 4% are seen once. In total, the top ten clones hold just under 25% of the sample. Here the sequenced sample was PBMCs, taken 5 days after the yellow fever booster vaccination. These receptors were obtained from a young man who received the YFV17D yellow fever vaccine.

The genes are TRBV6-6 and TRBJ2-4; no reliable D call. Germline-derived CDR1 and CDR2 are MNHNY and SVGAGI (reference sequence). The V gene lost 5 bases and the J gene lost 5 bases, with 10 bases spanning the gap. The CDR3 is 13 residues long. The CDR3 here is CASSPRVENIQYF. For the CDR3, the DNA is TGTGCCAGCAGTCCCCGGGTGGAAAACATTCAGTACTTC.

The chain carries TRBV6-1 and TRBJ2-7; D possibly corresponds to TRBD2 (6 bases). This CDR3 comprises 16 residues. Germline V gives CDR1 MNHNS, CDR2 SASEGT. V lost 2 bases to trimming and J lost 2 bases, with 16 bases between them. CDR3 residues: CASSESGTRGPYEQYF. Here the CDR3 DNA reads TGTGCCAGCAGTGAAAGTGGGACGCGGGGACCCTACGAGCAGTACTTC.

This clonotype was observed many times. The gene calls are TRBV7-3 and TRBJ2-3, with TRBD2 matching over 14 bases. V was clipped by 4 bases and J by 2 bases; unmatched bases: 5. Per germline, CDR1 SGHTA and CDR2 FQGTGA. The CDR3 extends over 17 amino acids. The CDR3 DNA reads TGTGCCAGCAGCTGGACTAGCGGGGGGACCTACACAGATACGCAGTATTTT. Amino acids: CASSWTSGGTYTDTQYF.

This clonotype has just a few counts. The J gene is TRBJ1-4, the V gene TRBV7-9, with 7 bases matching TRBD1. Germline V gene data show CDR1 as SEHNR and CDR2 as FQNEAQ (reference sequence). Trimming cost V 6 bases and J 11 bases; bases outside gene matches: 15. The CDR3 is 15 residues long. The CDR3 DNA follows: TGTGCCAGCAGTCAGCCTGGGACAGCCCACCTGAAACTGTTTTTT. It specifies CASSQPGTAHLKLFF. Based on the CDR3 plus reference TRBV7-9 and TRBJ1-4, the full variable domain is DTGVSQNPRHKITKRGQNVTFRCDPISEHNRLYWYRQTLGQGPEFLTYFQNEAQLEKSRLLSDRFSAERPKGSFSTLEIQRTEQGDSAMYLCASSQPGTAHLKLFFGSGTQLSVL.

The DNA for the CDR3 is TGTGCCAGCAGTTTACTAGCGGGGGGGCCGGGCACAGATACGCAGTATTTT. Protein sequence: CASSLLAGGPGTDTQYF. The rearrangement uses TRBV27 and TRBJ2-3, with 12 positions matching TRBD2. Unmatched junction bases numbered 4, after V lost 2 bases and J lost 1 base. The CDR3 length is 17 residues. Germline V gives CDR1 MNHEY, CDR2 SMNVEV (reference sequence).

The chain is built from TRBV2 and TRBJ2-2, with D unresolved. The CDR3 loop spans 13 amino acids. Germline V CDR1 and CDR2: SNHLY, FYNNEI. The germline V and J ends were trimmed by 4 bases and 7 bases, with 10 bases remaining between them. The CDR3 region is CASSVLSDGELFF. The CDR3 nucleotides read TGTGCCAGCAGTGTCCTTAGTGACGGGGAGCTGTTTTTT. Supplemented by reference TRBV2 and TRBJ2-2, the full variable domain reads EPEVTQTPSHQVTQMGQEVILRCVPISNHLYFYWYRQILGQKVEFLVSFYNNEISEKSEIFDDQFSVERPDGSNFTLKIRSTKLEDSAMYFCASSVLSDGELFFGEGSRLTVL.

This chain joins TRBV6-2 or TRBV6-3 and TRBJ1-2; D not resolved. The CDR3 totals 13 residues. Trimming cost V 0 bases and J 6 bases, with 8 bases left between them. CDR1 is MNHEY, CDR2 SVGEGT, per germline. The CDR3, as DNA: TGTGCCAGCAGTTACTCGCGTACAGATGGCTACACCTTC. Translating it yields CASSYSRTDGYTF.

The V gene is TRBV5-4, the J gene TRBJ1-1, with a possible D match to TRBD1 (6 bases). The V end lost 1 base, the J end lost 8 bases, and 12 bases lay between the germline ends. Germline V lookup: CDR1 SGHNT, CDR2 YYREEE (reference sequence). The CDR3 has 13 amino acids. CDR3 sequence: CASSLTGSREAFF. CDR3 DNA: TGTGCCAGCAGCTTGACAGGGTCCAGGGAAGCTTTCTTT.

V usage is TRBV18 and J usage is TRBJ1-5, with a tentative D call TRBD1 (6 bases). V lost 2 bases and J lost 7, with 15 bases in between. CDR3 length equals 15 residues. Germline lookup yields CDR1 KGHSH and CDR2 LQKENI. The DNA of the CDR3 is TGTGCCAGCTCACCATTTGGGGGGCTAGGACAGCCCCAGCATTTT. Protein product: CASSPFGGLGQPQHF.

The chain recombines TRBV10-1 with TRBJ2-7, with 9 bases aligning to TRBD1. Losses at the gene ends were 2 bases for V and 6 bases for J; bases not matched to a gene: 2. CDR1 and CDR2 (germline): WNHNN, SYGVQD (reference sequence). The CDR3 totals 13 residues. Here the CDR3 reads CASSEGTGPEQYF. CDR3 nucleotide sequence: TGCGCCAGCAGTGAGGGGACAGGGCCCGAGCAGTACTTC.

The CDR3 DNA is TGTGCCAGCAGTTACTTCTCGGCCAGCAACCTCTATGGCTACACCTTC. This codes for CASSYFSASNLYGYTF. The chain couples TRBV6-2 or TRBV6-3 to TRBJ1-2; D gene ambiguous. Per germline, CDR1 MNHEY and CDR2 SVGEGT. The length of the CDR3 is 16 residues. The germline V and J ends were trimmed by 1 base and 4 bases, with 16 bases remaining between them.

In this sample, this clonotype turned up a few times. This chain's CDR3 is CASSQTSGGAADTQYF. CDR3 in DNA: TGTGCCAGCAGCCAAACTAGCGGGGGGGCCGCAGATACGCAGTATTTT. V is TRBV4-2 and J is TRBJ2-3, with 13 bases matching TRBD2. The CDR3 has 16 residues. Trimming at V came to 2 bases and at J to 4 bases, leaving 3 bases not matched to a gene. CDR1 and CDR2 (germline): LGHNA, YNFKEQ.

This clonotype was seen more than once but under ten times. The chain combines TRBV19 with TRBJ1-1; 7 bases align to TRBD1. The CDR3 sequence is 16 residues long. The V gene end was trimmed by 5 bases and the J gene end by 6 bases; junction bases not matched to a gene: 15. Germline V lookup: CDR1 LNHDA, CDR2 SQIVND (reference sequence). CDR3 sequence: CASSQPNRGRRAEAFF. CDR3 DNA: TGTGCCAGTAGTCAACCGAACAGGGGTCGGAGGGCTGAAGCTTTCTTT.

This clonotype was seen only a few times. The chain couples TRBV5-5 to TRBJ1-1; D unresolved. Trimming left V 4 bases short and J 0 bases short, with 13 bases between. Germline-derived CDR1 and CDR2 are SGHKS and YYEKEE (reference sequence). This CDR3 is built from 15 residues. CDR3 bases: TGTGCCAGCAGCACATCTGTCGGCATGAACACTGAAGCTTTCTTT. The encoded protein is CASSTSVGMNTEAFF.

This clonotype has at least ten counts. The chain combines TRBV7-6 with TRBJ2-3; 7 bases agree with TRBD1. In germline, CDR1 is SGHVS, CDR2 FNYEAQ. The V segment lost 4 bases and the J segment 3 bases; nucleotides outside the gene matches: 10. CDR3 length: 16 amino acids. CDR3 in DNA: TGTGCCAGCAGCTCCCTACTCGCAGGGGGAACAGATACGCAGTATTTT. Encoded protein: CASSSLLAGGTDTQYF. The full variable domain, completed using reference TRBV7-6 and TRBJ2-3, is GAGVSQSPRYKVTKRGQDVALRCDPISGHVSLYWYRQALGQGPEFLTYFNYEAQQDKSGLPNDRFSAERPEGSISTLTIQRTEQRDSAMYRCASSSLLAGGTDTQYFGPGTRLTVL.

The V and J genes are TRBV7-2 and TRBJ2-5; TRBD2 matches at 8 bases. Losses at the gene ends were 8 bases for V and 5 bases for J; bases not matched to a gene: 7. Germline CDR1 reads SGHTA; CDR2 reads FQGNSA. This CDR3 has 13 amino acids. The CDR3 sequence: CASSNGGVETQYF. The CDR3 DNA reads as TGTGCCAGCTCGAACGGGGGGGTGGAGACCCAGTACTTC.